This TCR beta chain appears in the sequencing data of a study of OX40 agonist ivuxolimab in advanced cancers. Study in general: Patient treatment consisted of intravenous ivuxolimab administration every 2 weeks at 0.01 to 10 mg/kg. At approximately 80% male, the cohort had a mean age of approximately 64 years, ranging from roughly 20 to 90. Broader study findings: Near-lowest levels of clonal expansion characterized partial responders at 0.1-3.0 mg/kg.

The repertoire was sequenced with immunoSEQ multiplex PCR; TCRdb's copy has only in-frame clones and lacks some. Of fewer than 80,000 clones listed, around 83% are singletons. V lost 6 bases to trimming and J lost 1 base; unmatched junction nucleotides: 0. The CDR3 has 13 amino acids. Germline loops: CDR1 KGHSH, CDR2 LQKENI. For this clone: Its target is unknown.

V usage is TRBV18 and J usage is TRBJ1-1, with 9 bases fitting TRBD1. The TCR was taken from an adult with an advanced solid tumor such as melanoma, head and neck, liver or kidney cancer. The sequenced sample was CD4+ or CD8+ T cells sorted from blood, obtained in a trial of the OX40 agonist ivuxolimab. CDR3 DNA: TGTGCCAGCTCGGACAGGGGGAACACTGAAGCTTTCTTT. Its protein is CASSDRGNTEAFF.